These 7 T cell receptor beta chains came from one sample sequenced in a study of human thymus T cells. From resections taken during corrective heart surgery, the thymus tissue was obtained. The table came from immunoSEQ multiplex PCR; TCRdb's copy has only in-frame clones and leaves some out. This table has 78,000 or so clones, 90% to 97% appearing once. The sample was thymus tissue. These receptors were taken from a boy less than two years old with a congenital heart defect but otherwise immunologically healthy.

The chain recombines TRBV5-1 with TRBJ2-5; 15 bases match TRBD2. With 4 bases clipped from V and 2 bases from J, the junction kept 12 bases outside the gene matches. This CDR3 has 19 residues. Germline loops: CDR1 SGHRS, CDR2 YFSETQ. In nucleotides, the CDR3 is TGCGCCAGCAGCCGATGGGCCGGGACTAGCGGGGGGACTCAAGAGACCCAGTACTTC. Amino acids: CASSRWAGTSGGTQETQYF.

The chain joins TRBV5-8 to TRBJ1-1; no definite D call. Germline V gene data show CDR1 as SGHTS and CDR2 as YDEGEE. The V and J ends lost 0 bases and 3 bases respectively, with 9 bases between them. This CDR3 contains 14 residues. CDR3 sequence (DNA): TGTGCCAGCAGCTTGGTGCCTAAGGACACTGAAGCTTTCTTT. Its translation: CASSLVPKDTEAFF.

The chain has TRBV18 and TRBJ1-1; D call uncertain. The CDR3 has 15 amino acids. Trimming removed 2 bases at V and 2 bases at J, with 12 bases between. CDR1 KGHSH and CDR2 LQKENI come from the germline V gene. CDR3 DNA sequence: TGTGCCAGCTCACCAGCGACACTAACCAACACTGAAGCTTTCTTT. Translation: CASSPATLTNTEAFF.

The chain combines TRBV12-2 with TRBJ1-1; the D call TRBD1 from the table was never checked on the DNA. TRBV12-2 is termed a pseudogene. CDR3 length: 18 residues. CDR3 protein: CASRLDDGAGQGNTEAFF. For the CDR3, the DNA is TGTGCAAGTCGCTTAGACGATGGGGCAGGGCAGGGGAACACTGAAGCTTTCTTT.

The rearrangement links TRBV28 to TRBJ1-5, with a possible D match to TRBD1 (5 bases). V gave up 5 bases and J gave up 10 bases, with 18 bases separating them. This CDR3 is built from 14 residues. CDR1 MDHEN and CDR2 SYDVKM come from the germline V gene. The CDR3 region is CASSVSGHLDPQHF. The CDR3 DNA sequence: TGTGCCAGCAGTGTTTCAGGGCACCTGGATCCCCAGCATTTT. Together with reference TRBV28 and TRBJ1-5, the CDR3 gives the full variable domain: DVKVTQSSRYLVKRTGEKVFLECVQDMDHENMFWYRQDPGLGLRLIYFSYDVKMKEKGDIPEGYSVSREKKERFSLILESASTNQTSMYLCASSVSGHLDPQHFGDGTRLSIL.

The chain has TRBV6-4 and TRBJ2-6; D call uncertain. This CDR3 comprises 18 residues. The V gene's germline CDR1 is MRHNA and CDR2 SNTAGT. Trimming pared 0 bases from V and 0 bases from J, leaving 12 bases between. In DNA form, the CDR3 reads TGTGCCAGCAGTGACTCAGTTTGTCCGGGCTCTGGGGCCAACGTCCTGACTTTC. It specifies CASSDSVCPGSGANVLTF.

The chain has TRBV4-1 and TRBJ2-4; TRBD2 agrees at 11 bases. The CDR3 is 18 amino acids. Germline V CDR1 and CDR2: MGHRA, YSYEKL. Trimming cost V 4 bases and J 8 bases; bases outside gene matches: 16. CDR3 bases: TGCGCCAGCAGCCTCTCGAAAGGGCTGACTAGCGGGACGGACATTCAGTACTTC. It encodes CASSLSKGLTSGTDIQYF.